Each of the 11 T cell receptor beta chains below was sequenced from the same sample in a study of T cells in Graves' hyperthyroidism and ophthalmopathy. Regions amplified from RNA transcripts were the TCR beta CDR3 regions. The HTBI primer set was used in a first-round RT-PCR of the TCR CDR3. TCRdb re-analysed the multiplex PCR reads in MiXCR, keeping a single row per CDR3 protein. The table records about 410,000 distinct CDR3 sequences, 14% to 15% of them present only once. What was sequenced was blood. The origin of the receptors is a young man with Graves' ophthalmopathy.

This clonotype was detected only a few times. J is TRBJ2-7 and V is TRBV19, with D possibly being TRBD1 or TRBD2 (5 bases each). V lost 8 bases, J lost 1 base, and 15 bases lay in between. The CDR3 runs to 14 residues. The germline V gene encodes CDR1 LNHDA and CDR2 SQIVND (reference sequence). The CDR3 DNA is TGTGCCAGTGGTCCGGGACGGGGATCCTACGAGCAGTACTTC. Amino acids: CASGPGRGSYEQYF.

The chain joins TRBV7-8 to TRBJ2-1; D is possibly TRBD1 or TRBD2 (5 bases each). The CDR3 runs to 17 residues. Germline V lookup: CDR1 SGHVS, CDR2 FQNEAQ. Trimming took off 0 bases at V and 0 bases at J, with 12 bases between the two ends. In nucleotides, the CDR3 is TGTGCCAGCAGCTTAGCGTGGGCAGGGAGCTCCTACAATGAGCAGTTCTTC. Translated, it gives CASSLAWAGSSYNEQFF.

This clonotype was counted between two and nine times. DNA for the CDR3: TGTGCCAGTAGTATAGACTCGGGACAGCCTTATGGCTACACCTTC. It specifies CASSIDSGQPYGYTF. The V gene is TRBV19, the J gene TRBJ1-2; TRBD1 matches 7 bases. CDR1 is LNHDA and CDR2 is SQIVND in the germline V gene (reference sequence). This CDR3 is built from 15 residues. J was trimmed by 5 bases and V by 0 bases; bases with no gene match: 6.

This clonotype came up many times. V is TRBV12-3 or TRBV12-4 and J is TRBJ2-6; D gene unclear. The length of the CDR3 is 17 residues. The germline V and J ends were trimmed by 5 bases and 0 bases, with 14 bases remaining between them. The CDR3 DNA follows: TGTGCCAGCAGTCCTCGGACGGGTTTCTCTGGGGCCAACGTCCTGACTTTC. Residues: CASSPRTGFSGANVLTF.

V is TRBV10-3 and J is TRBJ2-5, with D uncertain. Deletions cut 5 bases from V and 1 base from J, with 5 bases between. Germline CDR1 ENHRY, CDR2 SYGVKD. The CDR3 has 12 residues. The CDR3 here is CAISRTQETQYF. The CDR3 bases are TGTGCCATCAGTAGGACCCAAGAGACCCAGTACTTC.

In this sample, this clonotype turned up many times. The chain has TRBV12-3 or TRBV12-4 and TRBJ1-2; 9 bases fit TRBD1. The CDR3 is 13 residues long. Unmatched junction bases numbered 6, after V lost 8 bases and J lost 5 bases. CDR3: CASSAQGAYGYTF. The CDR3 bases are TGTGCCAGCTCAGCACAGGGGGCGTATGGCTACACCTTC.

The V gene is TRBV6-2 or TRBV6-3, the J gene TRBJ2-2, with a possible D match to TRBD1 (6 bases). CDR3 length: 15 amino acids. Germline lookup yields CDR1 MNHEY and CDR2 SVGEGT. V shed 6 bases and J shed 8 bases, with 19 bases lying between them. The CDR3 protein is CASRPTGRLTGELFF. CDR3 coding DNA: TGTGCCAGCAGACCTACAGGGCGCCTCACTGGGGAGCTGTTTTTT.

This rearrangement joins TRBV6-5 to TRBJ2-2, with 9 bases that match TRBD2. CDR3 length: 17 amino acids. Germline assignment: CDR1 MNHEY and CDR2 SVGAGI. V lost 0 bases and J lost 2; bases outside the gene matches: 4. CDR3 sequence: CASSYSRLAVNTGELFF. CDR3 sequence (DNA): TGTGCCAGCAGTTACTCGAGACTAGCGGTTAACACCGGGGAGCTGTTTTTT.

The table lists this clonotype with a few counts. V gene TRBV3-1 combines with J gene TRBJ2-5; D is unclear. V was clipped by 4 bases and J by 5 bases, with 14 bases between them. CDR1 and CDR2 from the germline V gene are LGHDT and YNNKEL (reference sequence). The CDR3 is 14 amino acids. The CDR3 nucleotides are TGTGCCAGCAGCCTCAGGAGCTCCGGGGAGACCCAGTACTTC. This codes for CASSLRSSGETQYF.

This clonotype has at least ten counts. The rearrangement joins TRBV5-1 to TRBJ2-1; D gene uncertain. The CDR3 consists of 13 residues. The V end lost 0 bases, the J end lost 9 bases, and 10 bases lay between the germline ends. CDR1 SGHRS and CDR2 YFSETQ come from the germline V gene. The CDR3 sequence: CASSLAGRSEQFF. The CDR3 nucleotides are TGCGCCAGCAGCTTGGCCGGGCGGAGTGAGCAGTTCTTC.

This clonotype was observed a handful of times. The chain couples TRBV19 to TRBJ1-4; D gene unclear. V gave up 1 base and J gave up 0 bases, with 9 bases separating them. This CDR3 spans 16 amino acids. Germline V gene sequence: CDR1 LNHDA, CDR2 SQIVND (reference sequence). The CDR3 region has the DNA TGTGCCAGTAGTATAGTCGTTGCTCCAACTAATGAAAAACTGTTTTTT. Protein: CASSIVVAPTNEKLFF.